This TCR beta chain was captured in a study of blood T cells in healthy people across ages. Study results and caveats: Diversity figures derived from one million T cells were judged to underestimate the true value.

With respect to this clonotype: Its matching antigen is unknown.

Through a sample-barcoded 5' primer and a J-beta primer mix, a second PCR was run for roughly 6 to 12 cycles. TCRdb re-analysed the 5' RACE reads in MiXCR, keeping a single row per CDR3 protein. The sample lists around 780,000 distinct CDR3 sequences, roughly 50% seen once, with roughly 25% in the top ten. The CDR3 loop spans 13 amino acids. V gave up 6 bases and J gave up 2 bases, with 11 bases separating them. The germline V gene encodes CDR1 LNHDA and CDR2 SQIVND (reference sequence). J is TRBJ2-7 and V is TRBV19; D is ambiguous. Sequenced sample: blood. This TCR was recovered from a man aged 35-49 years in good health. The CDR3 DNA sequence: TGTGCCAGTAGCCCCATTCCTACCTACGAGCAGTACTTC. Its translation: CASSPIPTYEQYF.